The clone carrying this T cell receptor (beta chain) was counted only a few times. Antigen: not known. CDR1 and CDR2 (germline): KGHSH, LQKENI. CDR3 length: 15 amino acids. V was cut by 2 bases and J by 1 base, with 11 bases left in between. This record belongs to a study of T cell repertoires in cytomegalovirus infection. TCRdb used MiXCR to reprocess the reads, holding one entry per CDR3 protein. The sample lists about 890,000 distinct CDR3 sequences, 25% to 40% occurring once. This sequence joins TRBV18 and TRBJ1-1; D perhaps matches TRBD1 (6 bases). Source: cultured CD8+ T cells from PBMCs, taken from culture after CMV antigen stimulation. The source of this sequence is a human donor in good health (CMV status not recorded). Some clones in this sample may be carry-over from other donors' samples. This CDR3 is CASSPGGPTNTEAFF. In nucleotides, the CDR3 is TGTGCCAGCTCACCAGGGGGGCCAACGAACACTGAAGCTTTCTTT.